Listed here are 5 T cell receptor beta chains from one sample, sequenced in a study of T cells in Graves' hyperthyroidism and ophthalmopathy. The TCR beta CDR3 regions underwent amplification using RNA transcripts as the source. The HTBI primer set was used in a first-round RT-PCR of the TCR CDR3. TCRdb passed the multiplex PCR reads through MiXCR, listing each CDR3 protein once. The data hold about 350,000 distinct CDR3 sequences, with roughly 15% observed a single time. What was sequenced was blood. All receptors derive from a woman aged 40 to 50 with Graves' ophthalmopathy.

The V and J genes are TRBV11-2 and TRBJ2-7, with 10 bases matching TRBD1. The CDR3 loop spans 16 amino acids. Trimming removed 0 bases from V and 6 bases from J; junction bases left unmatched: 8. Looked up from germline, CDR1 is SGHAT and CDR2 is FQNNGV. CDR3: CASSLDRGTGDREQYF. CDR3 nucleotides: TGTGCCAGCAGCTTAGACAGGGGGACAGGGGATCGCGAGCAGTACTTC.

Concerning this clonotype itself: A read error is possible here, since a much larger clone lies one base away. CDR3 region: CSAIPGEREKLFF. The CDR3 DNA is TGCAGTGCTATCCCAGGGGAGCGCGAAAAACTGTTTTTT. V gene TRBV20-1 combines with J gene TRBJ1-4; tentative D call: TRBD1 (6 bases). The V gene lost 4 bases and the J gene lost 8 bases, with 14 bases spanning the gap. This CDR3 has 13 residues. Germline V CDR1 and CDR2: DFQATT, SNEGSKA (reference sequence).

Only a few counts were recorded for this clonotype. J is TRBJ2-7 and V is TRBV25-1; 9 nucleotides line up with TRBD1. The germline V gene encodes CDR1 MGHDK and CDR2 SYGVNS. The junction had 10 bases not matched to a gene; V was cut back by 7 bases and J by 6 bases. The CDR3 sequence is 14 residues long. CDR3 sequence (DNA): TGTGCCAGCAATCCTCCGGGACAGGGTACCGAGCAGTACTTC. Its translation is CASNPPGQGTEQYF.

J is TRBJ2-7 and V is TRBV15; D might be TRBD2 (6 bases). V dropped 1 base and J dropped 6 bases, with 16 bases sitting between them. The CDR3 totals 15 residues. The germline V gene has CDR1 LNHNV and CDR2 YYDKDF (reference sequence). Here the CDR3 DNA reads TGTGCCACCAGCAGAGCCCTCCTCAAAGCGGGCGAGCAGTACTTC. The encoded protein is CATSRALLKAGEQYF.

This clonotype was observed at least ten times. CDR3 region: CASCQFQGRTEAFF. CDR3 nucleotide sequence: TGTGCCAGCTGTCAATTCCAGGGGAGGACTGAAGCTTTCTTT. This rearrangement joins TRBV3-1 to TRBJ1-1; a possible D gene is TRBD1 (6 bases). This CDR3 has 14 amino acids. In germline, CDR1 is LGHDT, CDR2 YNNKEL (reference sequence). V was trimmed by 8 bases and J by 5 bases, leaving 18 bases between them.